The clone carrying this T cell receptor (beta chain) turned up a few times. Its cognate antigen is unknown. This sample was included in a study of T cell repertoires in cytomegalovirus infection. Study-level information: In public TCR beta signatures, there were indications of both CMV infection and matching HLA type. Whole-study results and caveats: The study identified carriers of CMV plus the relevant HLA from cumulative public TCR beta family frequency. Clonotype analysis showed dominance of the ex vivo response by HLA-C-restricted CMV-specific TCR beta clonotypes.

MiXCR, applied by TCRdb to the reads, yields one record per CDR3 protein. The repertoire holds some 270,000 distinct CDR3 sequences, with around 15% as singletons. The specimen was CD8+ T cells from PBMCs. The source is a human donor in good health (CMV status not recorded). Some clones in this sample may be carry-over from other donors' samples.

The CDR3 reads CSVEVLGYEQFF. The CDR3 DNA is TGCAGCGTTGAAGTCCTTGGGTATGAGCAGTTCTTC. The chain links TRBV29-1 to TRBJ2-1, with unresolved D. V dropped 1 base and J dropped 8 bases, with 9 bases sitting between them. CDR3 length equals 12 residues. Germline lookup yields CDR1 SQVTM and CDR2 ANQGSEA.